This T cell receptor (beta chain) was recorded in a study of human thymus T cells. The assay was immunoSEQ multiplex PCR, and TCRdb's table has in-frame clones only and misses some. This table holds under 150,000 clones, around 94% found once. Corrective heart surgery yielded resections, and these provided the thymus tissue. Donation came from healthy Finnish infants having corrective surgery for congenital heart defects. As to this clone: The antigen is undetermined. Other DNA variants within this sample encode the same CDR3.

Study-level results: V and J genes seemed to be used with bias in thymic and blood repertoires. Unrelated people showed highly overlapping thymic repertoires, related research reported.

This CDR3 has 12 residues. The germline V gene has CDR1 SQVTM and CDR2 ANQGSEA. V shed 7 bases and J shed 1 base, with 10 bases lying between them. The receptor's source is a boy less than two years old with a congenital heart defect but otherwise immunologically healthy. The sequenced material came from thymus tissue. The chain carries TRBV29-1 and TRBJ1-1; unclear D gene. CDR3 coding DNA: TGCAGCGCCGCCGATAGGAACACTGAAGCTTTCTTT. Translating gives CSAADRNTEAFF.